This T cell receptor beta chain originates from a study of regulatory T cells in long-lasting Graves disease. Time point specified: newly diagnosed GD, antithyroid drugs for less than 3 months. After RNA was extracted from PBMCs, the TCR library was made from it. This clonotype showed up just a few times. Its antigen is currently unknown. Trimming pared 5 bases from V and 10 bases from J, leaving 9 bases between. The CDR3 covers 11 residues. Per the germline V gene, CDR1 is MNHEY and CDR2 is SVGEGT. Arm-PCR of CDR3 regions and iRepertoire HTBI primers were the basis on which TCR beta libraries were built. TCRdb re-called the multiplex PCR reads through MiXCR, storing one row per CDR3 protein. The sample contains about 400,000 distinct CDR3 sequences, roughly a sixth of which appear only once. Study results and limitations: Shared public clonotypes totalled approximately 3,000 in persistent patients, compared with about 960 in new patients.

The chain has TRBV6-2 or TRBV6-3 and TRBJ2-1; D gene unclear. The receptor was isolated from a female donor with Graves disease. The specimen was peripheral blood mononuclear cells (PBMCs), collected at new diagnosis, from a patient treated with antithyroid drugs. CDR3 nucleotides: TGTGCCAGCAGTGACAATGGAGAGCAGTTCTTC. Translated: CASSDNGEQFF.